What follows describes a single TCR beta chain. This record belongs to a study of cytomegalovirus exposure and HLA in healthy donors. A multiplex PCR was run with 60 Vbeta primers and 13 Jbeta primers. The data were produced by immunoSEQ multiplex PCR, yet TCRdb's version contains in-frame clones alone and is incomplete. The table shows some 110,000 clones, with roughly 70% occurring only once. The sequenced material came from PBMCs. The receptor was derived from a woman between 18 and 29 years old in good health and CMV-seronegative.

The CDR3, as DNA: TGTGCCAGCAGTGAAGCCCGGGGGTTGAATTCACCCCTCCACTTT. Its translation: CASSEARGLNSPLHF. The chain has TRBV6-1 and TRBJ1-6; possibly TRBD1 for D (5 bases). Trimming took off 0 bases at V and 7 bases at J, with 10 bases between the two ends. Germline V gene sequence: CDR1 MNHNS, CDR2 SASEGT. CDR3 length equals 15 residues.